The 22 T cell receptor beta chains reported below all come from one sample, sequenced in a study of T cells in Graves' hyperthyroidism and ophthalmopathy. Amplified TCR beta CDR3 regions came from RNA transcripts. A first-round RT-PCR of the TCR CDR3 used the HTBI primer set. TCRdb reanalysed the multiplex PCR reads using MiXCR and keeps one entry per CDR3 protein. The sample has about 600,000 distinct CDR3 sequences, 14% seen once. Input material: blood. The source of these receptors is a woman under 30 with Graves' ophthalmopathy.

The chain employs TRBV20-1 and TRBJ2-2; 8 positions agree with TRBD1. The ends lost 0 bases at V and 5 bases at J; junction bases unmatched: 5. There are 15 residues in the CDR3. The V gene's germline CDR1 is DFQATT and CDR2 SNEGSKA (reference sequence). The CDR3 nucleotides read TGCAGTGCTAGAGATTTTCAGGGGGCAACCGGGGAGCTGTTTTTT. Translated, it gives CSARDFQGATGELFF.

This clonotype turned up a few times. The rearrangement links TRBV4-2 to TRBJ2-2; 7 bases match TRBD2. The CDR3 is 16 residues long. J was trimmed by 2 bases and V by 3 bases; bases with no gene match: 6. Germline CDR1 is LGHNA and CDR2 is YNFKEQ. The CDR3 here is CASSHSSGANTGELFF. The DNA of the CDR3 is TGTGCCAGCAGCCACTCTAGCGGAGCTAACACCGGGGAGCTGTTTTTT.

The chain joins TRBV9 to TRBJ2-7; D not certain. Trimming shortened V by 0 bases and J by 0 bases, and 13 bases separated the two germline ends. This CDR3 is 16 amino acids long. Germline CDR1 reads SGDLS; CDR2 reads YYNGEE. The CDR3 DNA follows: TGTGCCAGCAGCGTAGACCGGGCCCAGAGCTCCTACGAGCAGTACTTC. It encodes CASSVDRAQSSYEQYF.

This clonotype was counted between two and nine times. This may come from a read error, since a much larger clone is one base off. The V and J genes are TRBV28 and TRBJ1-2; 9 bases match TRBD1. CDR3 length equals 13 residues. The ends lost 8 bases at V and 4 bases at J; junction bases unmatched: 5. Per the germline V gene, CDR1 is MDHEN and CDR2 is SYDVKM. The CDR3 DNA follows: TGTGCCAGCGGGTCGACAGGGGGCTATGGCTACACCTTC. It yields the protein CASGSTGGYGYTF.

The chain has TRBV19 and TRBJ2-1, with 11 bases lining up with TRBD2. Per germline, CDR1 LNHDA and CDR2 SQIVND (reference sequence). CDR3 length: 17 residues. With V trimmed by 6 bases and J by 6 bases, 13 bases remained unmatched. CDR3 region: CASSPLIVAGGSNEQFF. In nucleotides, the CDR3 is TGTGCCAGTAGCCCGTTAATTGTAGCGGGAGGGTCCAATGAGCAGTTCTTC.

This clonotype was detected many times. V is TRBV30 and J is TRBJ2-5; 7 positions agree with TRBD1. Looked up from germline, CDR1 is GTSNPN and CDR2 is SVGIG (reference sequence). Losses at the gene ends were 2 bases for V and 1 base for J; bases not matched to a gene: 4. The CDR3 covers 14 residues. The CDR3 bases are TGTGCCTGGAGTTCCGGGACAGCCCAAGAGACCCAGTACTTC. Protein sequence: CAWSSGTAQETQYF.

This clonotype was counted many times. The rearrangement uses TRBV2 and TRBJ2-3; TRBD2 aligns across 12 bases. The germline gives CDR1 SNHLY, CDR2 FYNNEI. There are 18 residues in the CDR3. Trimming removed 8 bases from V and 1 base from J; junction bases left unmatched: 13. Here the CDR3 DNA reads TGTGCCAGCTTCCTGGGGACTAGCGGGTTGGCGGGCACAGATACGCAGTATTTT. Its translation is CASFLGTSGLAGTDTQYF.

This clonotype was found a few times. This may be a read error, as it is one base from a much larger clone. J is TRBJ2-1 and V is TRBV5-1, with 9 bases matching TRBD1. Germline V gene data show CDR1 as SGHRS and CDR2 as YFSETQ. This CDR3 has 15 residues. V was clipped by 3 bases and J by 9 bases; unmatched bases: 10. The CDR3 bases are TGCGCCAGCAGCTGGACGGGACAGGGAGAAGGTGAGCAGTTCTTC. This codes for CASSWTGQGEGEQFF.

In this sample, this clonotype turned up many times. The rearrangement links TRBV6-1 to TRBJ2-7; TRBD2 matches 8 bases. CDR3 length: 17 residues. The germline gives CDR1 MNHNS, CDR2 SASEGT. V lost 6 bases to trimming and J lost 5 bases; unmatched junction nucleotides: 18. The CDR3 region has the DNA TGTGCCAGCAGATCCCGGCCCCGAGCGGGAGTAGGGAACGAGCAGTACTTC. Residues: CASRSRPRAGVGNEQYF.

This clonotype showed up many times. The rearrangement uses TRBV7-9 and TRBJ2-1, with D tentatively TRBD2 (5 bases). CDR1 and CDR2 (germline): SEHNR, FQNEAQ (reference sequence). The CDR3 is made up of 15 amino acids. V shed 2 bases and J shed 9 bases, with 17 bases lying between them. The CDR3 is CASSLMGWEKGEQFF. In DNA form, the CDR3 reads TGTGCCAGCAGCTTAATGGGGTGGGAGAAGGGTGAGCAGTTCTTC.

This clonotype came up a few times. The J gene is TRBJ1-1, the V gene TRBV20-1; D is possibly TRBD1 (5 bases). The CDR3 is made up of 14 amino acids. The V end was cut by 6 bases, the J end by 3 bases, with 17 bases between. The germline CDR1 and CDR2 sequences are DFQATT and SNEGSKA (reference sequence). CDR3 loop: CSARRRGADTEAFF. CDR3 nucleotide sequence: TGCAGTGCCAGGAGGAGGGGCGCTGACACTGAAGCTTTCTTT.

V gene TRBV18 combines with J gene TRBJ2-5, with D possibly TRBD1 on 5 matching bases. V was trimmed by 3 bases and J by 1 base, leaving 15 bases between them. The CDR3 consists of 16 residues. Germline V gene lookup returns CDR1 KGHSH and CDR2 LQKENI. The CDR3 loop is CASSPPSVTGQETQYF. CDR3 nucleotide sequence: TGTGCCAGCTCACCTCCGAGTGTAACAGGCCAAGAGACCCAGTACTTC.

In this sample, this clonotype turned up a few times. Because the CDR3's place on the DNA is in doubt, the DNA is left out and the CDR3 is given as listed by TCRdb. V gene TRBV30 combines with J gene TRBJ1-2. CDR1 GTSNPN and CDR2 SVGIG come from the germline V gene (reference sequence). The CDR3 is 15 residues long, counting both termini. The CDR3 is CACRDLGFRNYGCTF.

This clonotype has ten or more counts. The chain uses TRBV7-2 and TRBJ1-4; TRBD1 is a possible D gene (5 bases). Germline values: CDR1 SGHTA, CDR2 FQGNSA. The CDR3 covers 14 residues. Trimming cost V 0 bases and J 5 bases, with 7 bases left between them. CDR3 residues: CASSLAGVNEKLFF. The CDR3 nucleotides read TGTGCCAGCAGCTTAGCGGGGGTCAATGAAAAACTGTTTTTT.

Ten or more counts support this clonotype. V usage is TRBV12-5 and J usage is TRBJ2-7, with 8 nucleotides matching TRBD1. The length of the CDR3 is 14 residues. With V trimmed by 6 bases and J by 2 bases, 6 bases remained unmatched. Germline V CDR1 and CDR2: LGHNT, FRNRAP. The DNA of the CDR3 is TGTGCTAGTGGCCAGGGACAGGTTACCTACGAGCAGTACTTC. Translation gives CASGQGQVTYEQYF.

This clonotype was counted ten times or more. The chain couples TRBV24-1 to TRBJ2-7, with D hard to call. Trimming stripped 0 bases from V and 6 bases from J, with 8 bases between. Germline V gives CDR1 KGHDR, CDR2 SFDVKD. The CDR3 consists of 13 residues. The CDR3 here is CATSDLLRAEQYF. As DNA, the CDR3 is TGTGCCACCAGTGATTTGCTTCGTGCCGAGCAGTACTTC.

Points on this clonotype: A much larger clone differs by one base, so this may be a read error. This sequence joins TRBV29-1 and TRBJ1-2; 7 bases are shared with TRBD1. V gave up 4 bases and J gave up 6 bases; unmatched junction bases: 5. The CDR3 contains 12 residues. Germline lookup yields CDR1 SQVTM and CDR2 ANQGSEA. CDR3 protein: CSVATGADGYTF. In DNA form, the CDR3 reads TGCAGCGTTGCTACAGGGGCGGATGGCTACACCTTC.

This clonotype came up many times. The chain recombines TRBV12-3 or TRBV12-4 with TRBJ2-2; 9 bases are shared with TRBD1. The CDR3 extends over 15 amino acids. The junction had 7 bases not matched to a gene; V was cut back by 6 bases and J by 5 bases. The CDR3 loop reads CASSRTGGGTGELFF. CDR3 DNA: TGTGCCAGCAGCAGAACAGGGGGCGGGACCGGGGAGCTGTTTTTT.

This clonotype was recorded many times. V is TRBV11-3 and J is TRBJ1-2; D call uncertain. This CDR3 is 12 amino acids long. Per the germline V gene, CDR1 is SGHNT and CDR2 is YENEEA. Trimming cost V 1 base and J 8 bases, with 8 bases left between them. CDR3: CASSLGPEGYTF. CDR3 sequence (DNA): TGTGCCAGCAGCTTAGGCCCCGAGGGCTACACCTTC. The full variable domain, in which reference TRBV11-3 and TRBJ1-2 provide the parts outside the CDR3, is EAGVVQSPRYKIIEKKQPVAFWCNPISGHNTLYWYLQNLGQGPELLIRYENEEAVDDSQLPKDRFSAERLKGVDSTLKIQPAELGDSAVYLCASSLGPEGYTFGSGTRLTVV.

This clonotype was seen ten or more times. The rearrangement uses TRBV12-3 or TRBV12-4 and TRBJ2-1; D call uncertain. This CDR3 has 14 amino acids. Trimming removed 3 bases from V and 1 base from J, with 7 bases in between. CDR3 sequence: CASSFDGSYNEQFF. For the CDR3, the DNA is TGTGCCAGCAGTTTCGACGGATCCTACAATGAGCAGTTCTTC.

The count of this clonotype is one. This could be a read error, since a much larger clone is one nucleotide away. V and J are TRBV6-1 and TRBJ2-1; D is unclear. Germline V gene sequence: CDR1 MNHNS, CDR2 SASEGT. This CDR3 is built from 13 residues. Trimming left V 8 bases short and J 2 bases short, with 10 bases between. Written as DNA, the CDR3 is TGTGCCAGCCTTGGCGCGACCTACAATGAGCAGTTCTTC. This codes for CASLGATYNEQFF.

The sample holds many counts of this clonotype. The rearrangement joins TRBV7-8 to TRBJ2-7; D could derive from TRBD1 or TRBD2 (6 bases each). Looked up from germline, CDR1 is SGHVS and CDR2 is FQNEAQ. Between the trimmed V and J ends, which lost 4 bases and 2 bases, there was a span of 15 bases. There are 15 residues in the CDR3. CDR3 sequence (DNA): TGTGCCAGCAGCTCCCCCCGGGGGCATCCCTACGAGCAGTACTTC. Protein sequence: CASSSPRGHPYEQYF.